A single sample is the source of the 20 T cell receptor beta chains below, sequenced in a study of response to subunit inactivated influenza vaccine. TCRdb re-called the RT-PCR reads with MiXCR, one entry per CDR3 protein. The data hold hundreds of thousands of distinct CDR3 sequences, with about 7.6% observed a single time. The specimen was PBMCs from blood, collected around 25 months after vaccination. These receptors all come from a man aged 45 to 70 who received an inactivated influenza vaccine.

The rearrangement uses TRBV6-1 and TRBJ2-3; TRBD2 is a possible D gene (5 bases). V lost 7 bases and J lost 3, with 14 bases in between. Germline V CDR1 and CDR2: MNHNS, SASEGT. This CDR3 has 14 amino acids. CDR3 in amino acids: CASNSGEGTDTQYF. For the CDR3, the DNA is TGTGCCAGCAACAGCGGTGAAGGGACAGATACGCAGTATTTT.

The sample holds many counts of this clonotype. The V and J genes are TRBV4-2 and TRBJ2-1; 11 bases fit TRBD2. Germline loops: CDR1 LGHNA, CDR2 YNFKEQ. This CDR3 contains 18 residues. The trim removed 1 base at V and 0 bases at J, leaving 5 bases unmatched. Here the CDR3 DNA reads TGTGCCAGCAGCCAAGGGGTAGCGGGAGGGACCTCCTACAATGAGCAGTTCTTC. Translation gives CASSQGVAGGTSYNEQFF.

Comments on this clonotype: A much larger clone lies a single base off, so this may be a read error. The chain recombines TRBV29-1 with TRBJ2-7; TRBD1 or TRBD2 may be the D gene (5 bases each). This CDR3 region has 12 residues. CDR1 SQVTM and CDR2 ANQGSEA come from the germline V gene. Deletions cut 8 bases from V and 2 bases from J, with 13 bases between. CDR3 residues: CSLPGRAYEQYF. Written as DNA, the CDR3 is TGCAGCTTACCGGGACGGGCCTACGAGCAGTACTTC.

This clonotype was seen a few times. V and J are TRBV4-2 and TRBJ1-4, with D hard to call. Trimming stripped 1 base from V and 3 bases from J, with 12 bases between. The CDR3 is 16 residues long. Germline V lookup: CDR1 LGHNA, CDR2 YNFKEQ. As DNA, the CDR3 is TGTGCCAGCAGCCAAGTCTCGCCGGGAGCTAATGAAAAACTGTTTTTT. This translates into CASSQVSPGANEKLFF.

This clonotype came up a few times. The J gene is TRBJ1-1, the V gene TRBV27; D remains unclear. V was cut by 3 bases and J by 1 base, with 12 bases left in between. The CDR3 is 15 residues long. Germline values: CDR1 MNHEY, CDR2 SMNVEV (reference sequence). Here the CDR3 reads CASSLSPGSNTEAFF. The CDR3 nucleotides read TGTGCCAGCAGTTTGTCCCCGGGATCGAACACTGAAGCTTTCTTT.

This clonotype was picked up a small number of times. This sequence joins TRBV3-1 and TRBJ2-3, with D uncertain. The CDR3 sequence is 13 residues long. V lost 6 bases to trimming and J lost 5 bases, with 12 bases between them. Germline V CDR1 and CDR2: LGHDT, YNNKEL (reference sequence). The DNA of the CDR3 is TGTGCCAGCAGACGGGCCGTGGGAGATACGCAGTATTTT. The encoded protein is CASRRAVGDTQYF.

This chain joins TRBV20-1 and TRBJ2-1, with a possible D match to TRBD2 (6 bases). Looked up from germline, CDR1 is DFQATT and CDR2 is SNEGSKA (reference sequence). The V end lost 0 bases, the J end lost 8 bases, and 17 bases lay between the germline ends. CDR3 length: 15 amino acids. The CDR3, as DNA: TGCAGTGCTAGAGATCGCGGGGTATTTCTGCATGAGCAGTTCTTC. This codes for CSARDRGVFLHEQFF.

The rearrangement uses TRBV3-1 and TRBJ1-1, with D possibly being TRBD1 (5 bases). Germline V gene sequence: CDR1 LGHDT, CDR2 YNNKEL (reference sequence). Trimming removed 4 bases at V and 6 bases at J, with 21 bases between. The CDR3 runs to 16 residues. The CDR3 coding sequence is TGTGCCAGCAGCCGTCTGGTAGCGGGACCAGGGTCTGAAGCTTTCTTT. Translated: CASSRLVAGPGSEAFF.

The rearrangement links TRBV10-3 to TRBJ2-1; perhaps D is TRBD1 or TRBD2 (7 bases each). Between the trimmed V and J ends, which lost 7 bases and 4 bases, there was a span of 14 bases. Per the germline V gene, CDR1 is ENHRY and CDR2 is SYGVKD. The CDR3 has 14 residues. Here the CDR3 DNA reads TGTGCCATCAACAACCAGGGGGGGTACAATGAGCAGTTCTTC. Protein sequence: CAINNQGGYNEQFF.

The CDR3 region has the DNA TGTGCCAGCAGCGAGGGCCCGCCAGGGGCCAACGTCCTGACTTTC. Residues: CASSEGPPGANVLTF. This chain connects TRBV5-8 to TRBJ2-6, with D possibly being TRBD2 (5 bases). Trimming removed 4 bases from V and 4 bases from J, with 12 bases in between. Germline V gives CDR1 SGHTS, CDR2 YDEGEE. The CDR3 covers 15 residues.

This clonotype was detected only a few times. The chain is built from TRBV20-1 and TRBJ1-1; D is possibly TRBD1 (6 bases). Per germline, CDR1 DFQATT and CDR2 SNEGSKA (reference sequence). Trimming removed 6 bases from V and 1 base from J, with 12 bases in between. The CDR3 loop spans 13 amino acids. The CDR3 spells CSAKRGRNTEAFF. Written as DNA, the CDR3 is TGCAGTGCGAAGAGGGGGAGGAACACTGAAGCTTTCTTT.

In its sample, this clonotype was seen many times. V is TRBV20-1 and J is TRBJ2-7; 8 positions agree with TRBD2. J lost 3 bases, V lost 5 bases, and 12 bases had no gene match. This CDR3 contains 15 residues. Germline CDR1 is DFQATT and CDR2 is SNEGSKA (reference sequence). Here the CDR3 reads CSAQGGRGRYYEQYF. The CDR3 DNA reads TGCAGTGCTCAAGGAGGCCGCGGGAGGTACTACGAGCAGTACTTC.

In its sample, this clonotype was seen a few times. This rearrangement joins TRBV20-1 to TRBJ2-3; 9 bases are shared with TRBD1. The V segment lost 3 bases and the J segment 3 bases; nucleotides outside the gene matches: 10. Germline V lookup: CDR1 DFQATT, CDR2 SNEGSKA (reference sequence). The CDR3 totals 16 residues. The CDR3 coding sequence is TGCAGTGCTAGTAGATCCGGGACAGGGAGAACAGATACGCAGTATTTT. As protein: CSASRSGTGRTDTQYF.

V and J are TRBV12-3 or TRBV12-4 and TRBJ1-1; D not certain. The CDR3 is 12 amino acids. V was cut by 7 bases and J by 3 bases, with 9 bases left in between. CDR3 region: CASMRAHTEAFF. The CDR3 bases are TGTGCCAGCATGCGCGCCCACACTGAAGCTTTCTTT.

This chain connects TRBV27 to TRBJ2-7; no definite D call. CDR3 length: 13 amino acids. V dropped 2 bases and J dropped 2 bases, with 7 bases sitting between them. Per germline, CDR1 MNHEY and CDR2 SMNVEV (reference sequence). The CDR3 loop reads CASSLDLTYEQYF. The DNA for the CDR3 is TGTGCCAGCAGTTTAGATCTAACCTACGAGCAGTACTTC.

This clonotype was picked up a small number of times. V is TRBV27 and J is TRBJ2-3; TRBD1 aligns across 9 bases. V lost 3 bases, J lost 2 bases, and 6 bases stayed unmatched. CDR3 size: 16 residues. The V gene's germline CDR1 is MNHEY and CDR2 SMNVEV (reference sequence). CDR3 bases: TGTGCCAGCAGTTTGGACCGGGACAGGGTCACAGATACGCAGTATTTT. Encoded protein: CASSLDRDRVTDTQYF.

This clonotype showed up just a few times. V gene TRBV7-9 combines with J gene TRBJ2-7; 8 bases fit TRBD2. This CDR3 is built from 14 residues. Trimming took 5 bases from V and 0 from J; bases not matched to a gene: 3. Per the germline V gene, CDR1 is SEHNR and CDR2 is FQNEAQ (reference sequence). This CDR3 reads CASSELAASYEQYF. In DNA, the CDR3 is TGTGCCAGCAGCGAACTAGCGGCCTCCTACGAGCAGTACTTC.

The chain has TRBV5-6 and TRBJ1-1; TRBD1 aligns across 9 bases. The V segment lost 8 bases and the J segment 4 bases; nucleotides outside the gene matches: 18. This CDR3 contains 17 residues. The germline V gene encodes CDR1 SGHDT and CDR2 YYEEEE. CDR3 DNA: TGTGCCAGTAGCCTAATCGCAGGGACAGGGTGGACCACTGAAGCTTTCTTT. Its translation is CASSLIAGTGWTTEAFF. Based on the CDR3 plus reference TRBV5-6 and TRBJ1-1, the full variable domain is DAGVTQSPTHLIKTRGQQVTLRCSPKSGHDTVSWYQQALGQGPQFIFQYYEEEERQRGNFPDRFSGHQFPNYSSELNVNALLLGDSALYLCASSLIAGTGWTTEAFFGQGTRLTVV.

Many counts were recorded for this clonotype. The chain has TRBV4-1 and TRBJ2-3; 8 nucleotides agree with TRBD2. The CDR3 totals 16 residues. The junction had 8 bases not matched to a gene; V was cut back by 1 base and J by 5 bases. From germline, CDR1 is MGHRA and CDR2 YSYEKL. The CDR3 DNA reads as TGCGCCAGCAGCCAAGTGGCTAGCGGGCGGGGAGATACGCAGTATTTT. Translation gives CASSQVASGRGDTQYF.

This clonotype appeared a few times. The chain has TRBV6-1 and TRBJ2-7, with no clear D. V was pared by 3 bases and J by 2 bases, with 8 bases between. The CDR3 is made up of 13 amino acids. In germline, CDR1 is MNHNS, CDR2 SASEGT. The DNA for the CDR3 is TGTGCCAGCAGTGAGTTTACCCCCTACGAGCAGTACTTC. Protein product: CASSEFTPYEQYF.